Described below is a single T cell receptor (beta chain) sequence and its context. Sequencing was performed with immunoSEQ multiplex PCR; in TCRdb, only in-frame clones are kept and a portion is missing. Here the sample spans roughly 20,000 clones, 77% being singletons. These data originate in a study of ipilimumab plus nivolumab after autologous stem cell transplantation. Turning to the study itself: Patients received a median of roughly 5 ipilimumab and 8 nivolumab doses.

CDR1 and CDR2 from the germline V gene are SNHLY and FYNNEI. Trimming took off 0 bases at V and 8 bases at J, with 11 bases between the two ends. The CDR3 has 15 residues. The rearrangement uses TRBV2 and TRBJ1-6; D is uncertain. The sequencing used PBMCs, collected in a trial of ipilimumab plus nivolumab as post-transplant consolidation. The sequence came from a male donor with diffuse large B-cell lymphoma. This chain's CDR3 is CASSEAEGSYSPLHF. Written as DNA, the CDR3 is TGTGCCAGCAGTGAAGCGGAGGGTTCGTATTCACCCCTCCACTTT.